This T cell receptor (beta chain) appears in the sequencing data of a study of T cells after posttransplantation cyclophosphamide. This clone was observed many times. Cyclophosphamide on days +3 and +4 followed busulfan-fludarabine conditioning and a marrow graft. The method was immunoSEQ multiplex PCR; TCRdb's version includes in-frame clones alone and lacks a portion of them. This sample comprises fewer than 13,000 clones, none seen once only. Sequenced material: PBMCs, taken after allogeneic stem cell transplant with posttransplant cyclophosphamide. This clonotype originated in a female patient between 35 and 55 years old who received an allogeneic stem cell transplant from a related donor, was CMV-positive, and had no GVHD. Some T cells could come from the graft donor.

In DNA, the CDR3 is TGTGCTAGTGGACCCGACAGGACCTTTAATGAAAAACTGTTTTTT. Encoded protein: CASGPDRTFNEKLFF. This chain joins TRBV12-5 and TRBJ1-4; TRBD1 might be the D (6 bases). Germline CDR1 LGHNT, CDR2 FRNRAP. V lost 6 bases and J lost 4, with 15 bases in between. This CDR3 is built from 15 residues.